Each of the 32 T cell receptor beta chains below was sequenced from the same sample in a study of technical replicates of blood from a handful of donors. Sequenced by immunoSEQ multiplex PCR; TCRdb stores in-frame clones only, minus some. The sample lists about 44,000 clones, around 96% occurring once. The sample taken for sequencing was T cells isolated from PBMCs. The receptor source for this set is a human donor in good health.

V usage is TRBV6-5 and J usage is TRBJ1-4, with 9 bases fitting TRBD1. The CDR3 runs to 15 residues. With 7 bases clipped from V and 5 bases from J, the junction kept 8 bases outside the gene matches. From germline, CDR1 is MNHEY and CDR2 SVGAGI. CDR3 DNA: TGTGCCAGCACCGAGGGACAGGGATGGAATGAAAAACTGTTTTTT. Translated: CASTEGQGWNEKLFF.

V gene TRBV5-6 combines with J gene TRBJ2-1, with unresolved D. The CDR3 covers 12 residues. The germline V and J ends were trimmed by 4 bases and 6 bases, with 8 bases remaining between them. The germline V gene has CDR1 SGHDT and CDR2 YYEEEE. CDR3 protein: CASSRVINEQFF. The CDR3 DNA follows: TGTGCCAGCAGCCGGGTTATCAATGAGCAGTTCTTC.

The V call is TRBV20-1, the J call TRBJ2-5; D unresolved. Germline CDR1 and CDR2: DFQATT and SNEGSKA (reference sequence). V was clipped by 2 bases and J by 2 bases, with 3 bases between them. The CDR3 sequence is 11 residues long. CDR3 amino acids: CSARPQETQYF. The DNA of the CDR3 is TGCAGTGCTAGACCGCAAGAGACCCAGTACTTC.

J is TRBJ2-1 and V is TRBV5-6, with D unclear. This CDR3 spans 14 amino acids. The germline CDR1 and CDR2 sequences are SGHDT and YYEEEE. V lost 1 base and J lost 2, with 7 bases in between. In DNA, the CDR3 is TGTGCCAGCAGCTTGTCAGTTACCTACAATGAGCAGTTCTTC. Translating gives CASSLSVTYNEQFF.

The chain employs TRBV19 and TRBJ2-5; D gene ambiguous. Germline CDR1 and CDR2: LNHDA and SQIVND (reference sequence). V was pared by 8 bases and J by 1 base, with 11 bases between. The CDR3 length is 13 residues. DNA of the CDR3: TGTGCCAGTTGGGCAGAGTTCCAAGAGACCCAGTACTTC. This encodes CASWAEFQETQYF.

As concerns this clone: The junction departs from the called germline gene at one end, perhaps through a read error. The chain has TRBV2 and TRBJ1-2; 7 bases align to TRBD1. The CDR3 runs to 14 residues. Germline values: CDR1 SNHLY, CDR2 FYNNEI. This chain's CDR3 is CASREATGSYGYTF. The CDR3 nucleotides are TGTGCCAGCAGGGAAGCGACAGGGAGCTATGGCTACACCTTC. Using reference TRBV2 and TRBJ1-2 for the parts outside the CDR3, the full variable domain is EPEVTQTPSHQVTQMGQEVILRCVPISNHLYFYWYRQILGQKVEFLVSFYNNEISEKSEIFDDQFSVERPDGSNFTLKIRSTKLEDSAMYFCASREATGSYGYTFGSGTRLTVV.

The chain recombines TRBV28 with TRBJ2-7, with a possible D match to TRBD1 (6 bases). The V gene lost 7 bases and the J gene lost 1 base, with 14 bases spanning the gap. Germline-derived CDR1 and CDR2 are MDHEN and SYDVKM. The CDR3 length is 14 residues. CDR3 sequence: CASITGWPSYEQYF. The CDR3 bases are TGTGCCAGCATTACAGGGTGGCCATCCTACGAGCAGTACTTC.

The sample holds one count of this clone. Written as DNA, the CDR3 is TGTGCCAGTAGTCCTTTTACCCTAGAGGAGCAGTACTTC. This translates into CASSPFTLEEQYF. The V and J genes are TRBV19 and TRBJ2-7; D not certain. Germline V gene data show CDR1 as LNHDA and CDR2 as SQIVND (reference sequence). The CDR3 is made up of 13 amino acids. V shed 5 bases and J shed 7 bases, with 15 bases lying between them.

The chain uses TRBV9 and TRBJ1-2; D call uncertain. Germline CDR1 reads SGDLS; CDR2 reads YYNGEE. CDR3 length: 14 residues. V lost 0 bases and J 2 bases, leaving 8 bases between the germline ends. CDR3 sequence: CASSVDEVNYGYTF. Here the CDR3 DNA reads TGTGCCAGCAGCGTAGACGAGGTCAACTATGGCTACACCTTC.

The rearrangement links TRBV10-1 to TRBJ1-1, with D tentatively TRBD1 (6 bases). The germline V gene has CDR1 WNHNN and CDR2 SYGVQD (reference sequence). Between the trimmed V and J ends, which lost 6 bases and 5 bases, there was a span of 10 bases. The CDR3 has 12 amino acids. CDR3 residues: CASRTGSTEAFF. For the CDR3, the DNA is TGCGCCAGCAGGACAGGATCGACTGAAGCTTTCTTT.

The gene calls are TRBV12-5 and TRBJ2-1, with 10 bases that match TRBD2. The CDR3 is made up of 14 amino acids. The V and J ends lost 1 base and 8 bases, in that order; junction bases with no gene match: 2. Germline V gene data show CDR1 as LGHNT and CDR2 as FRNRAP. DNA for the CDR3: TGTGCTAGTGGTTTGGCTAGCGGGAGAGATGAGCAGTTCTTC. Its protein is CASGLASGRDEQFF.

The rearrangement uses TRBV29-1 and TRBJ1-2, with 8 bases aligning to TRBD1. Germline CDR1 and CDR2: SQVTM and ANQGSEA. The CDR3 contains 11 residues. The V gene end was trimmed by 7 bases and the J gene end by 2 bases; junction bases not matched to a gene: 0. DNA for the CDR3: TGCAGCGGGACAGGGAACTATGGCTACACCTTC. It translates to CSGTGNYGYTF.

The chain links TRBV29-1 to TRBJ1-2; D is unclear. V was cut by 5 bases and J by 8 bases, with 15 bases left in between. Germline assignment: CDR1 SQVTM and CDR2 ANQGSEA. This CDR3 is 12 amino acids long. CDR3 region: CSVFDGAGGYTF. CDR3 bases: TGCAGCGTTTTTGACGGAGCGGGGGGCTACACCTTC.

The CDR3 DNA sequence: TGTGCCAGCAGCTCGGGACAAGTCGCGAACACCGGGGAGCTGTTTTTT. This gives the protein CASSSGQVANTGELFF. The chain combines TRBV7-9 with TRBJ2-2, with D possibly being TRBD1 (6 bases). The germline CDR1 and CDR2 sequences are SEHNR and FQNEAQ (reference sequence). V dropped 4 bases and J dropped 0 bases, with 12 bases sitting between them. This CDR3 contains 16 residues.

In this sample, this clone turned up once. The chain recombines TRBV9 with TRBJ2-7; perhaps TRBD2 as D (6 bases). Germline lookup yields CDR1 SGDLS and CDR2 YYNGEE. This CDR3 region has 15 residues. Trimming cost V 0 bases and J 2 bases, with 12 bases left between them. DNA for the CDR3: TGTGCCAGCAGCGTAGCTGCGGGACCCGCCTACGAGCAGTACTTC. Its translation: CASSVAAGPAYEQYF. The whole variable domain, remainder taken from reference TRBV9 and TRBJ2-7, is DSGVTQTPKHLITATGQRVTLRCSPRSGDLSVYWYQQSLDQGLQFLIQYYNGEERAKGNILERFSAQQFPDLHSELNLSSLELGDSALYFCASSVAAGPAYEQYFGPGTRLTVT.

This chain connects TRBV5-1 to TRBJ1-2, with D perhaps TRBD1 (6 bases). CDR3 size: 15 residues. V was cut by 0 bases and J by 6 bases, with 15 bases left in between. Per the germline V gene, CDR1 is SGHRS and CDR2 is YFSETQ. The DNA of the CDR3 is TGCGCCAGCAGCTTGGACAGGGTTTCGTTTGATGGCTACACCTTC. Protein sequence: CASSLDRVSFDGYTF.

The J gene is TRBJ2-7, the V gene TRBV6-5; 9 bases match TRBD1. The CDR3 has 11 amino acids. The V segment lost 10 bases and the J segment 5 bases; nucleotides outside the gene matches: 3. Germline V gene data show CDR1 as MNHEY and CDR2 as SVGAGI. The CDR3 DNA sequence: TGTGCCACAGGGGACAGGGACGAGCAGTACTTC. It encodes CATGDRDEQYF.

The chain carries TRBV6-5 and TRBJ2-7, with a tentative D call TRBD1 (5 bases). The CDR3 is made up of 12 amino acids. Germline V gene data show CDR1 as MNHEY and CDR2 as SVGAGI. V dropped 4 bases and J dropped 5 bases, with 9 bases sitting between them. The CDR3 protein is CASSLTRDEQYF. The CDR3 DNA reads TGTGCCAGCAGTTTAACCAGGGACGAGCAGTACTTC.

The chain is built from TRBV11-3 and TRBJ2-1, with 9 bases lining up with TRBD1. V dropped 5 bases and J dropped 8; count of bases not matched to a gene: 7. This CDR3 comprises 14 residues. Germline CDR1 SGHNT, CDR2 YENEEA. The CDR3: CASSQRDRAYEQFF. The CDR3 region has the DNA TGTGCCAGCAGCCAAAGGGACAGGGCCTATGAGCAGTTCTTC.

The chain joins TRBV10-1 to TRBJ1-5; D not resolved. The CDR3 runs to 16 residues. Per germline, CDR1 WNHNN and CDR2 SYGVQD (reference sequence). The V end was cut by 10 bases, the J end by 0 bases, with 19 bases between. The CDR3 reads CATRTLKLYSNQPQHF. CDR3 DNA: TGCGCCACGCGGACTCTAAAACTATATAGCAATCAGCCCCAGCATTTT.

This chain connects TRBV9 to TRBJ2-3; 8 nucleotides align to TRBD2. The CDR3 loop spans 16 amino acids. The ends lost 3 bases at V and 4 bases at J; junction bases unmatched: 10. Germline V lookup: CDR1 SGDLS, CDR2 YYNGEE. CDR3 sequence (DNA): TGTGCCAGCAGCGAGCCGGGGGGGGAACTGGCAGATACGCAGTATTTT. This codes for CASSEPGGELADTQYF.

The rearrangement links TRBV28 to TRBJ2-7; possible D gene TRBD1, 6 bases. Germline V gene lookup returns CDR1 MDHEN and CDR2 SYDVKM. V lost 3 bases and J lost 5, with 11 bases in between. The CDR3 covers 13 residues. The CDR3 sequence is CASSFSGDNEQYF. The CDR3 DNA reads as TGTGCCAGCAGTTTTTCAGGGGACAACGAGCAGTACTTC.

V and J are TRBV5-1 and TRBJ2-4, with TRBD2 as a possible D gene (6 bases). The CDR3 totals 15 residues. With 0 bases removed from V and 2 bases from J, the gap between germline ends came to 9 bases. CDR1 and CDR2 (germline): SGHRS, YFSETQ. CDR3 amino acids: CASSLDSGTKNIQYF. DNA for the CDR3: TGCGCCAGCAGCTTGGATAGCGGCACCAAAAACATTCAGTACTTC.

The chain joins TRBV4-1 to TRBJ2-7; D uncertain. The germline gives CDR1 MGHRA, CDR2 YSYEKL. This CDR3 spans 14 amino acids. Trimming pared 1 base from V and 4 bases from J, leaving 11 bases between. The CDR3 DNA reads TGCGCCAGCAGCCAAGTTAACAATTATTACGAGCAGTACTTC. Amino acid sequence: CASSQVNNYYEQYF.

The rearrangement joins TRBV9 to TRBJ2-6, with TRBD1 matching 8 bases. The CDR3 is made up of 18 amino acids. Looked up from germline, CDR1 is SGDLS and CDR2 is YYNGEE. V lost 1 base, J lost 0 bases, and 6 bases stayed unmatched. In DNA form, the CDR3 reads TGTGCCAGCAGCGTAAAAACAGGGGGACTCTCTGGGGCCAACGTCCTGACTTTC. Its protein is CASSVKTGGLSGANVLTF. The entire variable domain, with the rest obtained from reference TRBV9 and TRBJ2-6, is as follows: DSGVTQTPKHLITATGQRVTLRCSPRSGDLSVYWYQQSLDQGLQFLIQYYNGEERAKGNILERFSAQQFPDLHSELNLSSLELGDSALYFCASSVKTGGLSGANVLTFGAGSRLTVL.

The gene calls are TRBV11-2 and TRBJ2-3; 8 nucleotides agree with TRBD2. CDR3 length equals 15 residues. Looked up from germline, CDR1 is SGHAT and CDR2 is FQNNGV. The trim removed 5 bases at V and 2 bases at J, leaving 6 bases unmatched. CDR3 loop: CASSPRLAFTDTQYF. CDR3 sequence (DNA): TGTGCCAGCAGCCCTCGACTAGCGTTCACAGATACGCAGTATTTT.

The J gene is TRBJ2-1, the V gene TRBV28, with 11 bases fitting TRBD2. CDR1 is MDHEN, CDR2 SYDVKM, per germline. After removal of 7 bases from V and 10 bases from J, the junction contained 12 bases not matched to a gene. This CDR3 region has 15 residues. The CDR3 nucleotides are TGTGCCAGCAATTTTCCTCTAGCGGGAGGCTCGGAGCAGTTCTTC. Translation gives CASNFPLAGGSEQFF.

This chain uses TRBV7-9 with TRBJ1-1, with D maybe TRBD1 (6 bases). Trimming left V 8 bases short and J 2 bases short, with 12 bases between. The CDR3 totals 13 residues. From germline, CDR1 is SEHNR and CDR2 FQNEAQ (reference sequence). The CDR3 is CASYLDSNTEAFF. In DNA, the CDR3 is TGTGCCAGCTATCTGGACAGCAACACTGAAGCTTTCTTT.

The CDR3, as DNA: TGTGCCAGCAGTCCTGCAGGGGGTGGCTATGGCTACACCTTC. Translated: CASSPAGGGYGYTF. The V call is TRBV28, the J call TRBJ1-2, with TRBD1 identical over 7 bases. The junction had 7 bases not matched to a gene; V was cut back by 5 bases and J by 4 bases. CDR3 size: 14 residues. The germline V gene encodes CDR1 MDHEN and CDR2 SYDVKM.

V is TRBV28 and J is TRBJ2-7; 8 nucleotides align to TRBD2. Germline values: CDR1 MDHEN, CDR2 SYDVKM. The CDR3 has 15 amino acids. Losses at the gene ends were 8 bases for V and 1 base for J; bases not matched to a gene: 10. The CDR3: CASEAYSGASYEQYF. The CDR3, as DNA: TGTGCCAGCGAGGCATATAGCGGGGCGTCCTACGAGCAGTACTTC.

This chain uses TRBV9 with TRBJ2-1; a possible D gene is TRBD2 (6 bases). There are 14 residues in the CDR3. The germline V and J ends were trimmed by 4 bases and 8 bases, with 16 bases remaining between them. From germline, CDR1 is SGDLS and CDR2 YYNGEE. The CDR3 reads CASSSRAGRDEQFF. CDR3 nucleotide sequence: TGTGCCAGCAGCTCTCGGGCGGGACGGGATGAGCAGTTCTTC.

For the CDR3, the DNA is TGTGCCTGGAGTGTACTAGGTAGCTCCTACAATGAGCAGTTCTTC. Amino acid sequence: CAWSVLGSSYNEQFF. This chain joins TRBV30 and TRBJ2-1; possibly TRBD2 for D (5 bases). The CDR3 loop spans 15 amino acids. CDR1 and CDR2 from the germline V gene are GTSNPN and SVGIG (reference sequence). Trimming took 0 bases from V and 0 from J, leaving 9 bases between them.